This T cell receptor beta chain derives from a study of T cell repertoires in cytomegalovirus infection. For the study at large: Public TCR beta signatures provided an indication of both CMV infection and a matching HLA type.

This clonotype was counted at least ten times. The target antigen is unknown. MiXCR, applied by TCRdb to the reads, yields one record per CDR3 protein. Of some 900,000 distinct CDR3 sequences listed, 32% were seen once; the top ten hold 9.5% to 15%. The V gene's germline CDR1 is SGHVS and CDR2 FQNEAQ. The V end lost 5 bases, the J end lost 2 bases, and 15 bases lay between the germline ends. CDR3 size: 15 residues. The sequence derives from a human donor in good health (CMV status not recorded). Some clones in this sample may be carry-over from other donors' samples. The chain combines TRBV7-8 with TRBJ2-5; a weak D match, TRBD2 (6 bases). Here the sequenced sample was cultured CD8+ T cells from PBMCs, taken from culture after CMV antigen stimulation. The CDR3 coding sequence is TGTGCCAGCAGCCCAGAAGGCGGGGTACAAGAGACCCAGTACTTC. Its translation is CASSPEGGVQETQYF.